This T cell receptor beta chain was sequenced in a study of cytomegalovirus exposure and HLA in healthy donors. Note on this clone: Its cognate antigen is unknown.

Findings and caveats of the study: The study recorded 160 or so TCR beta chains that were cytomegalovirus-associated. In vitro work confirmed that a few CMV-associated chains recognize CMV antigens. In a later analysis, first-cohort TCR clusters were found to tend to co-occur in the 130 or so validation repertoires.

This table comes from immunoSEQ multiplex PCR, and its TCRdb copy is limited to in-frame clones, with some not included. This sample yields more than 250,000 clones, of which roughly 90% are seen a single time; approximately 1% belongs to the top ten. Trimming stripped 4 bases from V and 5 bases from J, with 10 bases between. The CDR3 spans 13 residues. Germline V gene lookup returns CDR1 SGHTA and CDR2 FQGNSA. The sequenced sample was PBMCs. The source of this sequence is a woman aged 25 to 45 in good health and CMV-seropositive. The V and J genes are TRBV7-2 and TRBJ2-3, with D possibly matching TRBD2 (5 bases). This chain's CDR3 is CASSSYSVDTQYF. CDR3 sequence (DNA): TGTGCCAGCAGCTCCTATAGCGTAGATACGCAGTATTTT. The whole variable domain, remainder taken from reference TRBV7-2 and TRBJ2-3, is GAGVSQSPSNKVTEKGKDVELRCDPISGHTALYWYRQSLGQGLEFLIYFQGNSAPDKSGLPSDRFSAERTGGSVSTLTIQRTQQEDSAVYLCASSSYSVDTQYFGPGTRLTVL.